The clone carrying this T cell receptor beta chain was detected many times. Its antigen is unidentified. This CDR3 region has 14 residues. Germline CDR1 reads MGHRA; CDR2 reads YSYEKL. Trimming took 2 bases from V and 0 from J, leaving 7 bases between them. The record originates from a study of T cell responses to AZD1222 COVID-19 vaccine. Overall study context: Analysis merged second doses at about 4 or about 12 weeks.

Study observations and caveats: Nearly half of spike-specific TCRs reportedly go after variant regions that carry no mutations.

Some clones are missing from TCRdb's copy, which holds only in-frame ones; the method was immunoSEQ multiplex PCR. The sample consists of roughly 90,000 clones, around 85% of them appearing once. V usage is TRBV4-1 and J usage is TRBJ1-1; no definite D call. The material sequenced was peripheral blood, taken on day 0 of AZD1222 vaccination. This clonotype was obtained from an adult in good health. CDR3 sequence reads: CASSQLSLNTEAFF. The CDR3 bases are TGCGCCAGCAGCCAATTAAGTTTGAACACTGAAGCTTTCTTT.